A selection of T cell receptor beta chains follows, all from one sample in a study of blood T cells in healthy people across ages. TCRdb fed the 5' RACE reads into MiXCR, producing one record per CDR3 protein. Here the sample spans roughly 1.6 million distinct CDR3 sequences, roughly a third being singletons. Sequencing input: blood. These receptors came from a woman in her thirties in good health. Each CDR3 is given with its conserved first and last residue. D genes are given only for firm matches. Size is stated for part of the rows, as once, few or many counts, or as a class when the clone is expanded.

V gene	CDR3 length	clone size	D gene	J gene	CDR3 DNA	CDR3 protein
TRBV5-1	12	few	TRBD1	TRBJ1-2	TGCGCCAGTAGACAGGGCGGGCATGGCTACACCTTC	CASRQGGHGYTF
TRBV15	16	many	-	TRBJ2-5	TGTGCCACCAGCGGTCCGAGAGTAGACTACCAAGAGACCCAGTACTTC	CATSGPRVDYQETQYF
TRBV28	12	-	TRBD2	TRBJ2-4	TGTACCAGTTCAGGACTAGCGGGCAGTCAGTACTTC	CTSSGLAGSQYF
TRBV27	16	-	-	TRBJ2-1	TGTGCCAGCAGTTTATCGATCGGCAGGAGGTCCGATGAGCAGTTCTTC	CASSLSIGRRSDEQFF
TRBV2	13	many	-	TRBJ2-5	TGTGCCAGCAGCCGGGAAGCGCAAGAGACCCAGTACTTC	CASSREAQETQYF
TRBV7-9	16	few	TRBD2	TRBJ2-1	TGTGCCAGCAGCTTAGCCCCCGGACTAGCGGGCCCTGAGCAGTTCTTC	CASSLAPGLAGPEQFF
TRBV5-6	16	few	-	TRBJ2-5	TGTGCCAGCAGCACCTGGCAGGACAGACACCAAGAGACCCAGTACTTC	CASSTWQDRHQETQYF
TRBV3-1	14	-	-	TRBJ1-2	TGTGCCAGCAGCCATGAGGACACCTCCTATGGCTACACCTTC	CASSHEDTSYGYTF
TRBV5-1	21	-	-	TRBJ2-1	TGCGCCAGCAGCTTGGGGGCATCCGGGGTAGTAGGCCGATTCGGCTACAATGAGCAGTTCTTC	CASSLGASGVVGRFGYNEQFF
TRBV5-6	17	-	TRBD1	TRBJ2-3	TGTGCCAGCACCTTGGGTGGCAGGGGGCCCAGCACAGATACGCAGTATTTT	CASTLGGRGPSTDTQYF
TRBV10-2	17	-	TRBD2	TRBJ2-1	TGCGCCAGCAGAGAACTAGCGGGATTTCAGTCCTACAATGAGCAGTTCTTC	CASRELAGFQSYNEQFF
TRBV25-1	15	-	-	TRBJ1-4	TGTGCCAGCAGTGACAGGGGTTTGGGTAGTGAAAAACTGTTTTTT	CASSDRGLGSEKLFF
TRBV4-2	13	-	TRBD2	TRBJ2-7	TGTGCCAGCAGCCCTTTACTAGCGTCCGAGCAGTACTTC	CASSPLLASEQYF
TRBV10-3	15	many	-	TRBJ2-5	TGTGCCATCAGTGAGTTCGAGGGTTCACAAGAGACCCAGTACTTC	CAISEFEGSQETQYF
TRBV6-6	14	-	TRBD2	TRBJ2-1	TGTGCCAGCAGTTCCATAGCGGGAGGGGATGAGCAGTTCTTC	CASSSIAGGDEQFF
TRBV7-9	17	-	TRBD2	TRBJ2-2	TGTGCCAGCAGACCGGGACTAGCAAGCCGGGGCCCCGGGGAGCTGTTTTTT	CASRPGLASRGPGELFF
TRBV24-1	13	once	-	TRBJ2-3	TGTGCCACCAGTGATTCCCCGGGGGATACGCAGTATTTT	CATSDSPGDTQYF
TRBV20-1	15	-	TRBD1	TRBJ1-5	TGCAGTGCTCATCGAAAAACAGGGGGAGGTCAGCCCCAGCATTTT	CSAHRKTGGGQPQHF
TRBV6-6	15	-	TRBD1	TRBJ2-5	TGTGCCAGCAGTCGGACAGGGGGCACCCAAGAGACCCAGTACTTC	CASSRTGGTQETQYF
TRBV7-6	15	-	-	TRBJ2-1	TGTGCCAGCAGCTTCAAGGAGGGGACTTACAATGAGCAGTTCTTC	CASSFKEGTYNEQFF
TRBV4-1	15	many	-	TRBJ2-1	TGCGCCAGCAGCCGATCAGTAGGCTCCTACAATGAGCAGTTCTTC	CASSRSVGSYNEQFF
TRBV29-1	12	-	-	TRBJ1-1	TGCAGCGTAACGACGGGGAACACTGAAGCTTTCTTT	CSVTTGNTEAFF
TRBV30	14	few	TRBD2	TRBJ2-1	TGTGCCTGGACTAGGAGGCTAGCGGGAGTTGAGCAGTTCTTC	CAWTRRLAGVEQFF
TRBV5-1	16	-	-	TRBJ2-1	TGCGCCAGCAGCTTGGTACCCAGGGGTTCCCTAGGGGAGCAGTTCTTC	CASSLVPRGSLGEQFF
TRBV27	15	-	TRBD2	TRBJ2-3	TGTGCCAGCAGTTTATGGCGGGGGAGCACAGATACGCAGTATTTT	CASSLWRGSTDTQYF
TRBV27	15	-	-	TRBJ2-3	TGTGCCAGCAGTTTCGGCACTACTAACACAGATACGCAGTATTTT	CASSFGTTNTDTQYF
TRBV2	15	-	-	TRBJ1-4	TGTGCCAGCAGTGAAGGGTACAGGGCTAATGAAAAACTGTTTTTT	CASSEGYRANEKLFF
TRBV20-1	16	-	-	TRBJ1-6	TGCAGTGCTAGAGCGTCGGGGAACCCAACAAATTCACCCCTCCACTTT	CSARASGNPTNSPLHF
TRBV27	15	-	-	TRBJ2-7	TGTGCCAGCAGTTTATCGGGCGGTCCCCCCTACGAGCAGTACTTC	CASSLSGGPPYEQYF
TRBV30	13	-	-	TRBJ2-7	TGTGCCTGGAGTGTTGCCAGACCCTACGAGCAGTACTTC	CAWSVARPYEQYF
TRBV14	22	few	TRBD2	TRBJ2-5	TGTGCCAGCAGCCATTGTGCAGTCACCACGACACCGGGACTAGCGGGCCAAGAGACCCAGTACTTC	CASSHCAVTTTPGLAGQETQYF
TRBV11-2	17	-	TRBD1	TRBJ2-6	TGTGCCAGCAGCTCGACAGGGATCGGCTCTGGGGCCAACGTCCTGACTTTC	CASSSTGIGSGANVLTF
TRBV9	15	-	TRBD1	TRBJ2-5	TGTGCCAGCAGCGTTGACAGGGGTGTGGGGGAGACCCAGTACTTC	CASSVDRGVGETQYF
TRBV7-8	16	few	-	TRBJ2-1	TGTGCCAGCAGCTTAGCCCAAGACTCCCGTCACAATGAGCAGTTCTTC	CASSLAQDSRHNEQFF
TRBV2	14	-	-	TRBJ1-5	TGTGCCAGCTGGGGTGGATATAGCAATCAGCCCCAGCATTTT	CASWGGYSNQPQHF
TRBV7-6	15	few	-	TRBJ2-5	TGTGCCAGCAGCTTAGCTGGGGGTCAGGGAGAGACCCAGTACTTC	CASSLAGGQGETQYF
TRBV6-6	16	-	-	TRBJ1-2	TGTGCCAGCAGTTCCAACCCCTCTGCTGGGAGGGATGGCTACACCTTC	CASSSNPSAGRDGYTF
TRBV5-6	14	-	-	TRBJ1-2	TGTGCCAGCAGCGGTTCCGGGACCTCTTTTCGCTACACCTTC	CASSGSGTSFRYTF
TRBV5-4	13	-	-	TRBJ2-5	TGTGCCAGCAGTTTCGACCCTTGGAATGAGCAGTACTTC	CASSFDPWNEQYF
TRBV5-1	13	-	TRBD1	TRBJ2-3	TGCGCCGGACGACAGGGCTCGACAGATACGCAGTATTTT	CAGRQGSTDTQYF
TRBV11-2	14	-	TRBD1	TRBJ2-7	TGTGCCAGCAGCTTTACAGGGGCCGGCGGCGAGCAGTACTTC	CASSFTGAGGEQYF